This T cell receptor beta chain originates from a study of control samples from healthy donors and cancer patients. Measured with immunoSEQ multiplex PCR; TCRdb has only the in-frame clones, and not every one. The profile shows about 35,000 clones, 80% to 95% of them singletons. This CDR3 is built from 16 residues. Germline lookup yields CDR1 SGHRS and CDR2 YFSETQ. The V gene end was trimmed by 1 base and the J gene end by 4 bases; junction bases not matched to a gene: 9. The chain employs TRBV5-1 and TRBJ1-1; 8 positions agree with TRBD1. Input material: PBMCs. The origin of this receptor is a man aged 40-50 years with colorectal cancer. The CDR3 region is CASSLRQGALTTEAFF. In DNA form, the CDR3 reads TGCGCCAGCAGCTTGCGGCAGGGGGCGTTAACCACTGAAGCTTTCTTT.